What follows are 18 T cell receptor beta chains derived from one specimen sequenced in a study of CD8+CD57+ T cells in acquired aplastic anemia. TCR beta VDJ and CDR3 were profiled, and genomic DNA was the template. TCRdb used MiXCR to reprocess the reads, holding one entry per CDR3 protein. The sample has 90,000 to 120,000 distinct CDR3 sequences, roughly 50% seen once. Sequenced input: sorted CD4+, CD8+, or CD8+CD57+ T cells (not recorded which) from PBMCs. These receptors came from a human donor in good health, serving as a control.

V and J are TRBV2 and TRBJ1-4; 7 nucleotides agree with TRBD1. Germline assignment: CDR1 SNHLY and CDR2 FYNNEI. This CDR3 has 14 amino acids. Trimming removed 1 base from V and 6 bases from J; junction bases left unmatched: 2. Written as DNA, the CDR3 is TGTGCCAGCAGTGAAGTTACAGGGGATGAAAAACTGTTTTTT. It codes for CASSEVTGDEKLFF.

The rearrangement uses TRBV25-1 and TRBJ1-1; D gene unclear. Trimming removed 3 bases from V and 4 bases from J, with 12 bases in between. Germline V gives CDR1 MGHDK, CDR2 SYGVNS. The CDR3 is 14 residues long. This CDR3 is CASSDRTAGTEAFF. The CDR3, as DNA: TGTGCCAGCAGTGATCGGACGGCGGGCACTGAAGCTTTCTTT.

There are many counts of this clonotype. The chain joins TRBV24-1 to TRBJ2-7; D is perhaps TRBD2 (7 bases). Germline CDR1 and CDR2: KGHDR and SFDVKD. CDR3 length equals 15 residues. V was clipped by 5 bases and J by 4 bases, with 17 bases between them. The CDR3 DNA sequence: TGTGCCACCAGTGGGACCTTGGGGGGGCGGTACGAGCAGTACTTC. It encodes CATSGTLGGRYEQYF.

This chain joins TRBV7-3 and TRBJ2-1; no clear D. The germline V gene has CDR1 SGHTA and CDR2 FQGTGA. V lost 1 base and J 0 bases, leaving 25 bases between the germline ends. The CDR3 consists of 21 residues. The CDR3 DNA sequence: TGTGCCAGCAGCTTAAGGCTGACTGGAGCCGAAGCCCAGAGCTCCTACAATGAGCAGTTCTTC. Translating gives CASSLRLTGAEAQSSYNEQFF.

Worth noting for this clonotype: Since a much larger clone is just one base distant, this may be a read error. The chain links TRBV3-1 to TRBJ2-1; D call uncertain. The germline V gene has CDR1 LGHDT and CDR2 YNNKEL (reference sequence). This CDR3 contains 14 residues. The germline V and J ends were trimmed by 2 bases and 13 bases, with 18 bases remaining between them. CDR3 sequence: CASSQSRQQETQFF. The DNA of the CDR3 is TGTGCCAGCAGCCAATCGAGACAACAAGAGACCCAGTTCTTC.

Many counts were recorded for this clonotype. The V gene is TRBV9, the J gene TRBJ2-2; no clear D gene. This CDR3 has 18 amino acids. Trimming stripped 4 bases from V and 0 bases from J, with 19 bases between. Germline V CDR1 and CDR2: SGDLS, YYNGEE. The CDR3 here is CASSPSGGIHPNTGELFF. For the CDR3, the DNA is TGTGCCAGCAGCCCCTCCGGTGGGATCCACCCGAACACCGGGGAGCTGTTTTTT.

J is TRBJ1-2 and V is TRBV29-1, with no clear D. This CDR3 comprises 15 residues. Trimming stripped 4 bases from V and 1 base from J, with 16 bases between. CDR1 is SQVTM and CDR2 is ANQGSEA in the germline V gene. The CDR3 DNA is TGCAGCGTTGCATCGAATATTGGTAGTAACTATGGCTACACCTTC. Amino acid sequence: CSVASNIGSNYGYTF.

This clonotype has ten or more counts. CDR3 DNA: TGTGCCAGCAGTTACGAGGCCGCTACTTCTTACGAGCAGTACTTC. Amino acid sequence: CASSYEAATSYEQYF. This chain connects TRBV6-5 to TRBJ2-7, with D unresolved. This CDR3 is 15 amino acids long. V dropped 2 bases and J dropped 4 bases, with 15 bases sitting between them. Per germline, CDR1 MNHEY and CDR2 SVGAGI.

The V and J genes are TRBV7-2 and TRBJ2-7; 10 positions agree with TRBD2. This CDR3 contains 15 residues. Germline values: CDR1 SGHTA, CDR2 FQGNSA. V trimming: 4 bases; J trimming: 2 bases; junction bases outside the gene matches: 5. This CDR3 reads CASSSVAGGTYEQYF. For the CDR3, the DNA is TGTGCCAGCAGCTCCGTAGCGGGGGGAACCTACGAGCAGTACTTC.

The gene calls are TRBV12-3 or TRBV12-4 and TRBJ1-5, with D unresolved. The length of the CDR3 is 15 residues. The germline V and J ends were trimmed by 4 bases and 5 bases, with 15 bases remaining between them. The CDR3 DNA follows: TGTGCCAGCAGTTCGAGGGCGGGCCCCCATCAGCCCCAGCATTTT. This codes for CASSSRAGPHQPQHF.

The V call is TRBV2, the J call TRBJ2-1, with 7 bases lining up with TRBD1. This CDR3 is 13 amino acids long. Germline V gene lookup returns CDR1 SNHLY and CDR2 FYNNEI. V dropped 7 bases and J dropped 7; count of bases not matched to a gene: 7. The CDR3 sequence is CASTLDRANEQFF. In DNA form, the CDR3 reads TGTGCCAGCACCTTAGACAGGGCTAATGAGCAGTTCTTC. The full variable domain, completed using reference TRBV2 and TRBJ2-1, is EPEVTQTPSHQVTQMGQEVILRCVPISNHLYFYWYRQILGQKVEFLVSFYNNEISEKSEIFDDQFSVERPDGSNFTLKIRSTKLEDSAMYFCASTLDRANEQFFGPGTRLTVL.

This clonotype was found a few times. Here the CDR3 DNA reads TGTGCCAGCAGCGAAGGACGCGTCGAGCAGTACTTC. It codes for CASSEGRVEQYF. The chain combines TRBV7-2 with TRBJ2-7; D remains ambiguous. The CDR3 has 12 amino acids. Germline lookup yields CDR1 SGHTA and CDR2 FQGNSA. The V end lost 5 bases, the J end lost 6 bases, and 11 bases lay between the germline ends.

V and J are TRBV29-1 and TRBJ1-1; D is uncertain. From germline, CDR1 is SQVTM and CDR2 ANQGSEA. The CDR3 runs to 12 residues. Trimming left V 7 bases short and J 1 base short, with 10 bases between. This CDR3 is CSGAESNTEAFF. For the CDR3, the DNA is TGCAGCGGAGCGGAATCGAACACTGAAGCTTTCTTT.

The chain couples TRBV10-3 to TRBJ2-7; TRBD2 agrees at 7 bases. There are 13 residues in the CDR3. Germline values: CDR1 ENHRY, CDR2 SYGVKD. V lost 10 bases, J lost 6 bases, and 12 bases stayed unmatched. CDR3 sequence reads: CASERGIGGEQYF. The CDR3 DNA follows: TGTGCCAGCGAGCGGGGCATCGGGGGCGAGCAGTACTTC.

The V and J genes are TRBV24-1 and TRBJ2-2; D gene uncertain. Trimming stripped 5 bases from V and 10 bases from J, with 16 bases between. The length of the CDR3 is 14 residues. The germline gives CDR1 KGHDR, CDR2 SFDVKD. This chain's CDR3 is CATSGRVVGEELFF. The CDR3 DNA sequence: TGTGCCACCAGTGGTAGGGTGGTAGGCGAGGAGCTGTTTTTT.

The chain uses TRBV27 and TRBJ2-3; D remains unclear. The germline V gene has CDR1 MNHEY and CDR2 SMNVEV (reference sequence). The CDR3 covers 15 residues. V lost 6 bases and J 2 bases, leaving 15 bases between the germline ends. The CDR3 is CASRQSGTNTDTQYF. In nucleotides, the CDR3 is TGTGCCAGCAGGCAATCAGGAACCAACACAGATACGCAGTATTTT.

This clonotype occurred a few times. This sequence joins TRBV27 and TRBJ2-5; D is undetermined. The CDR3 totals 14 residues. Per germline, CDR1 MNHEY and CDR2 SMNVEV (reference sequence). The V gene lost 6 bases and the J gene lost 4 bases, with 15 bases spanning the gap. This chain's CDR3 is CASRKIMGIETQYF. As DNA, the CDR3 is TGTGCCAGCAGGAAGATCATGGGAATAGAGACCCAGTACTTC.

The rearrangement joins TRBV19 to TRBJ1-5; D remains ambiguous. Per germline, CDR1 LNHDA and CDR2 SQIVND (reference sequence). The CDR3 sequence is 15 residues long. The ends were cut back, 1 base at V and 0 bases at J, with 7 bases in the middle. The CDR3 DNA reads TGTGCCAGTAGTATAGGACGGTATAGCAATCAGCCCCAGCATTTT. This sequence encodes CASSIGRYSNQPQHF.